Below are 23 T cell receptor beta chains sequenced from a single sample in a study of T cells in Graves' hyperthyroidism and ophthalmopathy (dated by TCRdb to about 2019). Receptor amplification or capture employed multiplex PCR. TCRdb shows the sequencer as Illumina HiSeq 2000. The TCR beta CDR3 regions were amplified from the RNA transcripts. For the first round of RT-PCR on the TCR CDR3, the HTBI primer set was used together with the Qiagen OneStep RT-PCR kit. Through fastp at Q25 and MiXCR, TCRdb rebuilt clones from the public reads, retaining in-frame beta chains. Records with the same CDR3 protein are collapsed into one entry carrying the most frequent genes and DNA. Within this sample are some 300,000 distinct CDR3 sequences, with about 13% of them counted one time only. Jointly, the top ten make up roughly 7.7% of the sample. Sequencing was carried out using blood. These receptors were taken from a woman between 40 and 50 years old with Graves' hyperthyroidism.

This clonotype was counted many times. The rearrangement uses TRBV4-1 and TRBJ1-2; D call uncertain. Germline V gene lookup returns CDR1 MGHRA and CDR2 YSYEKL. Trimming shortened V by 3 bases and J by 1 base, and 15 bases separated the two germline ends. This CDR3 is built from 16 residues. In nucleotides, the CDR3 is TGCGCCAGCAGCCATCCCCGGTGGAGGATTAACTATGGCTACACCTTC. It encodes CASSHPRWRINYGYTF.

To note about this clonotype: A read error may produce the germline difference seen at one junction end. Here the CDR3 DNA reads TGTGCCAGCAGCCGGGGGCTGGGGGGAAACATTCAGTACTTC. This translates into CASSRGLGGNIQYF. The chain combines TRBV4-1 with TRBJ2-4; the D gene could be TRBD1 or TRBD2 (6 bases each). There are 14 residues in the CDR3. CDR1 and CDR2 from the germline V gene are MGHRA and YSYEKL.

This clonotype was seen many times. J is TRBJ1-1 and V is TRBV2; unclear D gene. Germline V gene lookup returns CDR1 SNHLY and CDR2 FYNNEI. The CDR3 spans 12 residues. Trimming shortened V by 4 bases and J by 11 bases, and 14 bases separated the two germline ends. In nucleotides, the CDR3 is TGTGCCAGCAGTGCCGGAATTCCCGGGGCTTTCTTT. Protein sequence: CASSAGIPGAFF.

Only a few counts were recorded for this clonotype. The chain is built from TRBV19 and TRBJ1-6, with D tentatively TRBD1 (6 bases). The CDR3 runs 15 residues. Germline V gives CDR1 LNHDA, CDR2 SQIVND (reference sequence). Trimming took 10 bases from V and 10 from J, leaving 23 bases between them. The DNA for the CDR3 is TGTGCCACCCTCCCGGGGGCAGGCCTGGGGTCACCCCTCCACTTT. It translates to CATLPGAGLGSPLHF.

This clonotype was counted many times. The chain joins TRBV12-3 or TRBV12-4 to TRBJ2-1; TRBD2 matches 12 bases. The CDR3 sequence is 15 residues long. V was pared by 5 bases and J by 9 bases, with 8 bases of the junction left unmatched. As DNA, the CDR3 is TGTGCCAGCAGTATCGGACTAGCGGGAAAGGTTGAGCAGTTCTTC. It specifies CASSIGLAGKVEQFF.

There are a few counts of this clonotype. The rearrangement links TRBV6-1 to TRBJ2-1; the D is unclear. Germline CDR1 MNHNS, CDR2 SASEGT. The CDR3 is made up of 13 amino acids. V lost 6 bases, J lost 4 bases, and 10 bases lay in between. CDR3 in amino acids: CASSPTVYNEQFF. CDR3 DNA: TGTGCCAGCAGCCCAACAGTGTACAATGAGCAGTTCTTC.

At least ten counts were recorded for this clonotype. This chain joins TRBV12-3 or TRBV12-4 and TRBJ2-7, with 7 bases fitting TRBD2. After removal of 3 bases from V and 7 bases from J, the junction contained 9 bases not matched to a gene. The CDR3 has 14 residues. The CDR3 loop is CASSFASGSGEQYF. CDR3 nucleotides: TGTGCCAGCAGTTTTGCTAGCGGTTCGGGGGAGCAGTACTTC.

The chain couples TRBV3-1 to TRBJ2-5; D is undetermined. CDR1 and CDR2 from the germline V gene are LGHDT and YNNKEL (reference sequence). The CDR3 contains 15 residues. Trimming pared 1 base from V and 1 base from J, leaving 10 bases between. In DNA, the CDR3 is TGTGCCAGCAGCCAAGGGGTAAGCTCCCAAGAGACCCAGTACTTC. Amino acids: CASSQGVSSQETQYF.

This clonotype was detected many times. The chain joins TRBV29-1 to TRBJ1-1, with TRBD1 matching over 10 bases. The CDR3 spans 15 residues. The junction had 9 bases not matched to a gene; V was cut back by 5 bases and J by 3 bases. Germline V gene lookup returns CDR1 SQVTM and CDR2 ANQGSEA. This CDR3 is CSVPTTGGTHTEAFF. As DNA, the CDR3 is TGCAGCGTTCCCACGACAGGGGGCACCCACACTGAAGCTTTCTTT. Full variable domain (remainder filled in from reference TRBV29-1 and TRBJ1-1): SAVISQKPSRDICQRGTSLTIQCQVDSQVTMMFWYRQQPGQSLTLIATANQGSEATYESGFVIDKFPISRPNLTFSTLTVSNMSPEDSSIYLCSVPTTGGTHTEAFFGQGTRLTVV.

This clonotype has a count of ten or more. V usage is TRBV6-1 and J usage is TRBJ2-7, with TRBD2 identical over 13 bases. Per germline, CDR1 MNHNS and CDR2 SASEGT. This CDR3 is 15 amino acids long. The J segment lost 6 bases and the V segment lost 6 bases, leaving 8 bases of the junction unmatched. The CDR3 coding sequence is TGTGCCAGCAGCCGACAACTAGCGGGAGGGCGCGAGCAGTACTTC. It is translated as CASSRQLAGGREQYF.

There are many counts of this clonotype. The chain couples TRBV20-1 to TRBJ2-1; D may be TRBD2 (6 bases). CDR3 size: 13 residues. Germline loops: CDR1 DFQATT, CDR2 SNEGSKA (reference sequence). V was shortened by 2 bases and J by 9 bases, with 14 bases between the two germline ends. In nucleotides, the CDR3 is TGCAGTGCTAGAAGCGGAGGGACGGTTGAGCAGTTCTTC. Translation: CSARSGGTVEQFF.

This clonotype was seen only a few times. This chain connects TRBV19 to TRBJ2-7; no clear D. Trimming pared 3 bases from V and 6 bases from J, leaving 15 bases between. Germline V CDR1 and CDR2: LNHDA, SQIVND (reference sequence). The CDR3 is made up of 14 amino acids. The CDR3 DNA follows: TGTGCCAGTAGTATGTCGCAAACCACCTCCGAGCAGTACTTC. It codes for CASSMSQTTSEQYF. The whole variable domain, remainder taken from reference TRBV19 and TRBJ2-7, is DGGITQSPKYLFRKEGQNVTLSCEQNLNHDAMYWYRQDPGQGLRLIYYSQIVNDFQKGDIAEGYSVSREKKESFPLTVTSAQKNPTAFYLCASSMSQTTSEQYFGPGTRLTVT.

The rearrangement joins TRBV6-5 to TRBJ1-6; no firm D call. The CDR3 contains 13 residues. With 3 bases removed from V and 5 bases from J, the gap between germline ends came to 5 bases. Germline V CDR1 and CDR2: MNHEY, SVGAGI. This CDR3 is CASSYSDNSPLHF. CDR3 nucleotide sequence: TGTGCCAGCAGTTATTCAGATAATTCACCCCTCCACTTT.

This clonotype was recorded only once. Sequence at one end of the junction differs from germline and may be a read error. This chain links TRBV3-1 with TRBJ2-1, with a tentative D call TRBD2 (5 bases). The CDR3 runs to 14 residues. Germline loops: CDR1 LGHDT, CDR2 YNNKEL (reference sequence). CDR3: CASSQGLNYSEQFF. The CDR3 bases are TGTGCGAGCAGCCAAGGACTTAATTACAGTGAGCAGTTCTTC.

This chain connects TRBV18 to TRBJ2-7; maybe TRBD2 (5 bases). The CDR3 length is 15 residues. Germline CDR1 is KGHSH and CDR2 is LQKENI. The germline V and J ends were trimmed by 0 bases and 0 bases, with 9 bases remaining between them. This CDR3 reads CASSPPLGSSYEQYF. CDR3 DNA: TGTGCCAGCTCACCACCGCTGGGGAGCTCCTACGAGCAGTACTTC.

This clonotype has a count of ten or more. The DNA for the CDR3 is TGTGCCAGCAGTGAGTACAACAATGAGCAGTTCTTC. Residues: CASSEYNNEQFF. This chain connects TRBV2 to TRBJ2-1, with D hard to call. CDR3 size: 12 residues. In germline, CDR1 is SNHLY, CDR2 FYNNEI. V lost 3 bases and J lost 5, with 5 bases in between.

This clonotype was observed many times. V usage is TRBV10-1 and J usage is TRBJ2-3; 9 positions agree with TRBD2. Per the germline V gene, CDR1 is WNHNN and CDR2 is SYGVQD (reference sequence). This CDR3 region has 16 residues. With 0 bases clipped from V and 4 bases from J, the junction kept 5 bases outside the gene matches. The CDR3 is CASSESSGSRADTQYF. The CDR3 bases are TGCGCCAGCAGTGAGTCTAGCGGGAGTAGGGCAGATACGCAGTATTTT.

This clonotype was observed many times. This chain links TRBV2 with TRBJ1-6, with unresolved D. Per germline, CDR1 SNHLY and CDR2 FYNNEI. The CDR3 totals 14 residues. The V end was cut by 4 bases, the J end by 7 bases, with 11 bases between. CDR3 in DNA: TGTGCCAGCAGTGGAGGGCGAGGCAATTCACCCCTCCACTTT. The encoded protein is CASSGGRGNSPLHF.

This clonotype was recorded many times. In DNA, the CDR3 is TGTGCCAGCAGTGAGGGTGAGGGGTTCGTCTACAATGAGCAGTTCTTC. It translates to CASSEGEGFVYNEQFF. V usage is TRBV2 and J usage is TRBJ2-1; D might be TRBD1 or TRBD2, each matching 5 bases. CDR1 and CDR2 (germline): SNHLY, FYNNEI. The CDR3 is 16 amino acids. Trimming stripped 3 bases from V and 3 bases from J, with 15 bases between.

This sequence joins TRBV19 and TRBJ2-3; 7 bases agree with TRBD2. The CDR3 covers 14 residues. The germline V gene has CDR1 LNHDA and CDR2 SQIVND (reference sequence). With V trimmed by 6 bases and J by 6 bases, 9 bases remained unmatched. This CDR3 reads CASRETSRRDTQYF. DNA of the CDR3: TGTGCCAGTAGGGAGACTAGCCGAAGGGATACGCAGTATTTT.

This clonotype was counted ten times or more. The chain has TRBV19 and TRBJ1-3; D gene ambiguous. The CDR3 covers 16 residues. Germline V gene lookup returns CDR1 LNHDA and CDR2 SQIVND (reference sequence). The V gene lost 4 bases and the J gene lost 0 bases, with 13 bases spanning the gap. The CDR3 nucleotides are TGTGCCAGTAGTACGCGCGACTTAAGCTCTGGAAACACCATATATTTT. This codes for CASSTRDLSSGNTIYF.

This clonotype occurred many times. The genes are TRBV6-1 and TRBJ1-2; possibly TRBD1 for D (6 bases). This CDR3 has 14 residues. V shed 6 bases and J shed 4 bases, with 15 bases lying between them. Germline lookup yields CDR1 MNHNS and CDR2 SASEGT. The CDR3 protein is CASRLLQGGYGYTF. As DNA, the CDR3 is TGTGCCAGCAGACTACTACAGGGAGGCTATGGCTACACCTTC.

The chain joins TRBV6-2 or TRBV6-3 to TRBJ2-7; D perhaps matches TRBD1 (6 bases). The ends were cut back, 6 bases at V and 0 bases at J, with 15 bases in the middle. The CDR3 extends over 15 amino acids. Germline CDR1 MNHEY, CDR2 SVGEGT. The CDR3 region has the DNA TGTGCCAGCAGAGCTCACAGGGTGAGCTCCTACGAGCAGTACTTC. Protein product: CASRAHRVSSYEQYF.